The T cell receptor (beta chain) described here comes from a study of metastatic and nonmetastatic thyroid tumors. J gave up 1 base and V 5 bases, and 7 bases lay outside the gene matches. CDR3 length: 15 amino acids. Germline CDR1 SQVTM, CDR2 ANQGSEA. Authors' processing steps: A distant-metastasis classifier for papillary thyroid cancer was built using CDR3 differences across clinicopathological groups. From the PCR reads, TCRdb re-called clones with MiXCR. Clone size and V and J calls follow TCRdb, not the original study. The table shows under 20,000 clones, with 30% to 40% occurring only once. Nobody among the patients had been given any treatment before thyroid surgery. This clone was seen only a few times.

The J gene is TRBJ1-1, the V gene TRBV29-1; 10 bases fit TRBD1. This TCR was recovered from a female donor with papillary thyroid cancer or a benign thyroid nodule (not recorded which). Some clones in this sample may be carry-over from other donors' samples. Sequencing was done on a sample of tumor tissue. Here the CDR3 DNA reads TGCAGCGTTAAGTCCTGGACAGGGGGGAACACTGAAGCTTTCTTT. It yields the protein CSVKSWTGGNTEAFF. Looking up the rest from reference TRBV29-1 and TRBJ1-1 gives the full variable domain: SAVISQKPSRDICQRGTSLTIQCQVDSQVTMMFWYRQQPGQSLTLIATANQGSEATYESGFVIDKFPISRPNLTFSTLTVSNMSPEDSSIYLCSVKSWTGGNTEAFFGQGTRLTVV.